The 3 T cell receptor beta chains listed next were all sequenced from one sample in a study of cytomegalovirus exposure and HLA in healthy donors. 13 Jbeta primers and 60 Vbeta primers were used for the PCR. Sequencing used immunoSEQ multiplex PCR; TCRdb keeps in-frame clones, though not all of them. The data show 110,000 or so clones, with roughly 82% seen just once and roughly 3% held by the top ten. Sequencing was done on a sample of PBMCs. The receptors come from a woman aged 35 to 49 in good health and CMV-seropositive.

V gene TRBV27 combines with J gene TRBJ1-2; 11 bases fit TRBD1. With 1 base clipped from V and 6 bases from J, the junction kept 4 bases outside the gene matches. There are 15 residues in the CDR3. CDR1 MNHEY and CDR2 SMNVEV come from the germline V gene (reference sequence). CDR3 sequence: CASSLLGQGANGYTF. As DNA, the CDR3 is TGTGCCAGCAGTTTATTAGGACAGGGGGCTAATGGCTACACCTTC.

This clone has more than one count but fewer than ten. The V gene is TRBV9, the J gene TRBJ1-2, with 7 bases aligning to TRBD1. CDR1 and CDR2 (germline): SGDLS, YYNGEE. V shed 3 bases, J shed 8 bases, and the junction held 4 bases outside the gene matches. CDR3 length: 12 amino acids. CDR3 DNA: TGTGCCAGCAGCGCTGACAGGGAGGGCTACACCTTC. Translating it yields CASSADREGYTF.

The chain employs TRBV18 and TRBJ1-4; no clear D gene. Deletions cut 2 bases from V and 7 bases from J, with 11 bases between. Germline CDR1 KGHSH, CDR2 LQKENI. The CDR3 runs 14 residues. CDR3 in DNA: TGTGCCAGCTCACCAGGGGAGGAAGGTGAAAAACTGTTTTTT. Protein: CASSPGEEGEKLFF. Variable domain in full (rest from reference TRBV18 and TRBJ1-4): NAGVMQNPRHLVRRRGQEARLRCSPMKGHSHVYWYRQLPEEGLKFMVYLQKENIIDESGMPKERFSAEFPKEGPSILRIQQVVRGDSAAYFCASSPGEEGEKLFFGSGTQLSVL.